One sample yielded the 3 T cell receptor beta chains listed below, sequenced in a study of blood T cell repertoires in COVID-19. Produced via immunoSEQ multiplex PCR; TCRdb's table is partial and in-frame only. The sample includes around 100,000 clones, around 84% seen only once; the top ten take less than 1.5%. The sequencing input was peripheral blood. These receptors were obtained from a man aged 35 to 55 with acute or convalescent COVID-19.

This chain uses TRBV9 with TRBJ2-1; D may be TRBD2 (6 bases). V lost 0 bases and J lost 3, with 10 bases in between. This CDR3 contains 15 residues. Germline CDR1 SGDLS, CDR2 YYNGEE. The CDR3 region is CASSVGRGIYNEQFF. In DNA, the CDR3 is TGTGCCAGCAGCGTAGGCCGGGGGATCTACAATGAGCAGTTCTTC. Filled out from reference TRBV9 and TRBJ2-1, the complete variable domain reads DSGVTQTPKHLITATGQRVTLRCSPRSGDLSVYWYQQSLDQGLQFLIQYYNGEERAKGNILERFSAQQFPDLHSELNLSSLELGDSALYFCASSVGRGIYNEQFFGPGTRLTVL.

This chain joins TRBV7-2 and TRBJ2-1; 7 bases agree with TRBD2. The junction had 5 bases not matched to a gene; V was cut back by 3 bases and J by 6 bases. Germline V CDR1 and CDR2: SGHTA, FQGNSA. There are 14 residues in the CDR3. The CDR3: CASSLRLATNEQFF. In DNA, the CDR3 is TGTGCCAGCAGCTTGCGACTAGCAACCAATGAGCAGTTCTTC.

This sequence joins TRBV24-1 and TRBJ2-3; 8 positions agree with TRBD1. V trimming: 5 bases; J trimming: 4 bases; junction bases outside the gene matches: 4. Per the germline V gene, CDR1 is KGHDR and CDR2 is SFDVKD. The CDR3 spans 14 residues. Here the CDR3 DNA reads TGTGCCACCAGTGTGGCAGGGGGCTCAGATACGCAGTATTTT. It yields the protein CATSVAGGSDTQYF.